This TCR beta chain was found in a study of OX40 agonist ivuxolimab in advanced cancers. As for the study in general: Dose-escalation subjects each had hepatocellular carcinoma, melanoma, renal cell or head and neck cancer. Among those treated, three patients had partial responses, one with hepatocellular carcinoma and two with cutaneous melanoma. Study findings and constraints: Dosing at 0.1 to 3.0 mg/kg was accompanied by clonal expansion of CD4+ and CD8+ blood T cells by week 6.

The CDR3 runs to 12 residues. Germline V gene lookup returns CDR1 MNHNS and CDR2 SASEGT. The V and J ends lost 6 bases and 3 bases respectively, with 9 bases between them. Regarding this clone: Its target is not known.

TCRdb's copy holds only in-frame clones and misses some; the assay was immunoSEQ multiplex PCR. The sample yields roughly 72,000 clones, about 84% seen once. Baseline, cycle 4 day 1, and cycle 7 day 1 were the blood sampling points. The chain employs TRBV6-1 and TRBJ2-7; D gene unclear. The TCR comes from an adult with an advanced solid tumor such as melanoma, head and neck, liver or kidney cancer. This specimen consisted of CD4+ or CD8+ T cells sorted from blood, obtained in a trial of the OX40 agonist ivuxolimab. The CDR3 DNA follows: TGTGCCAGCAGCTACCTTCACTACGAGCAGTACTTC. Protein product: CASSYLHYEQYF.